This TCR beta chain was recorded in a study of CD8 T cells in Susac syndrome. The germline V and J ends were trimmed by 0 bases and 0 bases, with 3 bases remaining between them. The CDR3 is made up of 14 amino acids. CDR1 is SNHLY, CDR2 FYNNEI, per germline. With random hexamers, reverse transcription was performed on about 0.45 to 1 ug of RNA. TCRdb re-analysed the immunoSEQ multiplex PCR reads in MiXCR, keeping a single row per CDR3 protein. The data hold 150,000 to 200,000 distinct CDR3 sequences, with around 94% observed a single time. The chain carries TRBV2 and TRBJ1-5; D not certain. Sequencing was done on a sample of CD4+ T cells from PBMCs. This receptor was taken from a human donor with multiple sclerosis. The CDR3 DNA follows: TGTGCCAGCAGTGAAGCGTATAGCAATCAGCCCCAGCATTTT. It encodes CASSEAYSNQPQHF.